The entry that follows covers one TCR beta chain sequence. This sample was included in a study of identifying expanded T cells in peripheral blood. Libraries were prepared by immunoSEQ multiplex PCR; TCRdb keeps only in-frame clonotypes and omits some of them. The sample yields 95,000 to 100,000 clones, around 85% seen once. In germline, CDR1 is SEHNR, CDR2 FQNEAQ (reference sequence). V gave up 3 bases and J gave up 3 bases, with 8 bases separating them. The CDR3 contains 13 residues. Sequencing was carried out using blood. The receptor was isolated from a person aged 18 to 69 in good health. The chain is built from TRBV7-9 and TRBJ1-1, with D possibly matching TRBD1 (5 bases). The CDR3 region has the DNA TGTGCCAGCAGCTTCGGACAAGACACTGAAGCTTTCTTT. As protein: CASSFGQDTEAFF.